This T cell receptor beta chain was obtained from a study of blood T cell repertoires in COVID-19. Study overall: The United States, Italy and Spain supplied acute and convalescent COVID-19 samples.

CDR1 and CDR2 (germline): MNHEY, SVGAGI. The CDR3 consists of 14 residues. V was shortened by 4 bases and J by 3 bases, with 12 bases between the two germline ends. Seattle researchers signed up patients amid active infection and tracked them longitudinally. Authors' data handling: Reference gene primer amplification in the assay estimated nucleated cell counts. Libraries were prepared by immunoSEQ multiplex PCR; TCRdb keeps only in-frame clonotypes and omits some of them. D and trimming come from the DNA, and the V and J calls and clone size come from that table. The profile covers 100,000 to 150,000 clones, with more than 85% appearing a single time and around 4.2% taken by the ten largest.

The clonotype was recovered from a man aged 55-75 years with COVID-19, enrolled during active disease. The sequenced sample was peripheral blood. The V call is TRBV6-5, the J call TRBJ1-1; D possibly corresponds to TRBD1 (5 bases). CDR3 DNA sequence: TGTGCCAGCAGTTCGGATGGACACGACACTGAAGCTTTCTTT. This sequence encodes CASSSDGHDTEAFF.